The 26 T cell receptor beta chains below all came from one sample that was sequenced in a study of T-cell reconstitution after alpha-beta-depleted transplantation in children. This sample's TCRbeta library carried unique molecular identifier barcodes. Each CDR3 protein gets one entry after TCRdb re-called the PCR reads with MiXCR. Found here are about 180,000 distinct CDR3 sequences, approximately 10% of them singletons; the top ten hold around 13%. The material was PBMCs, obtained before TCRalphabeta/CD19-depleted stem cell transplant. The origin of the receptors is a boy younger than 10 with acute myeloid leukemia, due to receive a stem cell transplant.

The chain uses TRBV5-4 and TRBJ2-3; 10 bases line up with TRBD2. The V segment lost 3 bases and the J segment 3 bases; nucleotides outside the gene matches: 4. In germline, CDR1 is SGHNT, CDR2 YYREEE (reference sequence). CDR3 length: 15 residues. CDR3 DNA: TGTGCCAGCAGCTCTAGCGGGGGAGGGACAGATACGCAGTATTTT. Protein sequence: CASSSSGGGTDTQYF.

This clonotype occurred many times. A read error may account for a junction end that differs from germline. The chain recombines TRBV7-9 with TRBJ2-7; D is perhaps TRBD1 (6 bases). This CDR3 comprises 13 residues. The germline CDR1 and CDR2 sequences are SEHNR and FQNEAQ (reference sequence). The CDR3 DNA is TGTGCAGGTGGACAGCCCGGGGCCTACGATCAGTACTTC. It is translated as CAGGQPGAYDQYF.

This clonotype has a count of ten or more. The chain joins TRBV4-1 to TRBJ2-5, with a possible D match to TRBD2 (5 bases). V was shortened by 4 bases and J by 2 bases, with 14 bases between the two germline ends. In germline, CDR1 is MGHRA, CDR2 YSYEKL. CDR3 size: 15 residues. In DNA form, the CDR3 reads TGCGCCAGCAGCCCCCTTGGGGAGAATCAAGAGACCCAGTACTTC. Amino acids: CASSPLGENQETQYF.

This clonotype was seen ten or more times. V gene TRBV12-3 or TRBV12-4 combines with J gene TRBJ1-4, with 7 bases lining up with TRBD1. This CDR3 is built from 15 residues. The junction had 8 bases not matched to a gene; V was cut back by 0 bases and J by 10 bases. The CDR3 DNA is TGTGCCAGCAGTTTAGCGGAGGGGGCATGGGGAAAACTGTTTTTT. Translating gives CASSLAEGAWGKLFF.

This clonotype was seen a handful of times. The chain couples TRBV6-2 or TRBV6-3 to TRBJ1-1; D gene ambiguous. Trimming shortened V by 6 bases and J by 3 bases, and 11 bases separated the two germline ends. The CDR3 has 13 amino acids. Germline assignment: CDR1 MNHEY and CDR2 SVGEGT. The CDR3 bases are TGTGCCAGCAGCCCCGGGTGGGACACTGAAGCTTTCTTT. It yields the protein CASSPGWDTEAFF.

There are many counts of this clonotype. V usage is TRBV27 and J usage is TRBJ2-7; 8 bases line up with TRBD1. Germline V gene data show CDR1 as MNHEY and CDR2 as SMNVEV (reference sequence). The CDR3 contains 12 residues. J gave up 6 bases and V 6 bases, and 4 bases lay outside the gene matches. This CDR3 is CASRTGGGEQYV. Written as DNA, the CDR3 is TGTGCCAGCAGAACAGGGGGAGGCGAGCAGTACGTC.

This clonotype was counted at least ten times. The chain uses TRBV6-5 and TRBJ2-2; D is possibly TRBD2 (5 bases). Trimming left V 7 bases short and J 8 bases short, with 11 bases between. Germline V lookup: CDR1 MNHEY, CDR2 SVGAGI. This CDR3 has 12 residues. CDR3 in amino acids: CASTTSGGELFF. The CDR3 DNA sequence: TGTGCCAGCACGACAAGCGGTGGGGAGCTGTTTTTT.

J is TRBJ1-5 and V is TRBV5-6, with 8 bases identical to TRBD1. V was pared by 4 bases and J by 7 bases, with 10 bases of the junction left unmatched. The CDR3 length is 15 residues. Germline V gene sequence: CDR1 SGHDT, CDR2 YYEEEE. The CDR3 sequence is CASSRYDRGDQPQHF. Here the CDR3 DNA reads TGTGCCAGCAGCCGGTATGACAGGGGAGACCAGCCCCAGCATTTT.

This clonotype appeared many times. The chain joins TRBV9 to TRBJ2-1, with D perhaps given as TRBD1 or TRBD2 (5 bases each). Germline CDR1 reads SGDLS; CDR2 reads YYNGEE. The CDR3 is 15 amino acids. Trimming removed 4 bases from V and 2 bases from J, with 13 bases in between. The CDR3 nucleotides are TGTGCCAGCAGCACTAGGGACGCCCCCTACAATGAGCAGTTCTTC. Translating it yields CASSTRDAPYNEQFF.

This clonotype has a count of ten or more. The chain recombines TRBV7-2 with TRBJ2-2; 8 bases align to TRBD2. V was clipped by 3 bases and J by 4 bases; unmatched bases: 7. The length of the CDR3 is 16 residues. Per germline, CDR1 SGHTA and CDR2 FQGNSA. The CDR3 DNA sequence: TGTGCCAGCAGCTTTAGCTCGGGGGGGGGCACCGGGGAGCTGTTTTTT. Protein: CASSFSSGGGTGELFF. Supplemented by reference TRBV7-2 and TRBJ2-2, the full variable domain reads GAGVSQSPSNKVTEKGKDVELRCDPISGHTALYWYRQSLGQGLEFLIYFQGNSAPDKSGLPSDRFSAERTGGSVSTLTIQRTQQEDSAVYLCASSFSSGGGTGELFFGEGSRLTVL.

This clonotype was picked up many times. The chain recombines TRBV28 with TRBJ2-4; 8 bases align to TRBD2. The CDR3 is made up of 14 amino acids. CDR1 and CDR2 from the germline V gene are MDHEN and SYDVKM. Trimming removed 7 bases from V and 1 base from J; junction bases left unmatched: 3. CDR3 residues: CASNPGGAKNIQYF. Written as DNA, the CDR3 is TGTGCCAGCAACCCGGGGGGGGCCAAAAACATTCAGTACTTC.

This clonotype showed up many times. The chain recombines TRBV7-9 with TRBJ2-1; D not certain. The CDR3 runs 13 residues. Trimming removed 1 base at V and 5 bases at J, with 6 bases between. Germline V gene sequence: CDR1 SEHNR, CDR2 FQNEAQ (reference sequence). The CDR3 is CASSLVFDNEQFF. As DNA, the CDR3 is TGTGCCAGCAGCTTAGTGTTTGACAATGAGCAGTTCTTC.

The chain joins TRBV4-1 to TRBJ1-4, with TRBD1 matching over 9 bases. Germline V gene sequence: CDR1 MGHRA, CDR2 YSYEKL. The CDR3 has 16 residues. The V segment lost 0 bases and the J segment 5 bases; nucleotides outside the gene matches: 4. DNA for the CDR3: TGCGCCAGCAGCCAAGACGGGGACAGGGAAAATGAAAAACTGTTTTTT. Residues: CASSQDGDRENEKLFF.

This clonotype came up many times. The chain recombines TRBV28 with TRBJ2-5; possible D gene TRBD1, 5 bases. CDR3 length equals 13 residues. V was cut by 6 bases and J by 4 bases, with 12 bases left in between. The germline CDR1 and CDR2 sequences are MDHEN and SYDVKM. CDR3 sequence reads: CASSHRSLETQYF. The CDR3 nucleotides are TGTGCCAGCAGCCACAGGTCCCTAGAGACCCAGTACTTC.

This clonotype has a count of ten or more. The J gene is TRBJ1-6, the V gene TRBV30; TRBD1 is a possible D gene (6 bases). There are 16 residues in the CDR3. The ends were cut back, 4 bases at V and 0 bases at J, with 13 bases in the middle. Germline V CDR1 and CDR2: GTSNPN, SVGIG (reference sequence). The CDR3 DNA follows: TGTGCCTGGACGGGACACAAGAGCTCCTATAATTCACCCCTCCACTTT. This codes for CAWTGHKSSYNSPLHF.

Many counts were recorded for this clonotype. V and J are TRBV7-2 and TRBJ1-1, with TRBD1 as a possible D gene (5 bases). This CDR3 is built from 14 residues. Trimming took off 2 bases at V and 11 bases at J, with 18 bases between the two ends. The germline V gene has CDR1 SGHTA and CDR2 FQGNSA. CDR3 nucleotides: TGTGCCAGCAGCTTAAGGGACTCCATCGGATGGGCTTTCTTT. Protein product: CASSLRDSIGWAFF.

This clonotype has ten or more counts. V gene TRBV2 combines with J gene TRBJ1-1; no reliable D call. The CDR3 is 12 amino acids. The V end lost 7 bases, the J end lost 2 bases, and 8 bases lay between the germline ends. Germline CDR1 SNHLY, CDR2 FYNNEI. The CDR3 protein is CASKGINTEAFF. The CDR3 bases are TGTGCCAGCAAGGGTATAAACACTGAAGCTTTCTTT.

There are many counts of this clonotype. The chain joins TRBV5-1 to TRBJ2-2, with TRBD2 matching 8 bases. V shed 0 bases and J 2 bases; nucleotides not matched to a gene: 3. CDR1 and CDR2 (germline): SGHRS, YFSETQ. The CDR3 length is 16 residues. The CDR3 is CASSLELAENTGELFF. CDR3 DNA: TGCGCCAGCAGCTTGGAACTAGCGGAAAACACCGGGGAGCTGTTTTTT.

Points on this clonotype: A much bigger clone sits one base away, suggesting this may be a read error. The genes are TRBV5-1 and TRBJ2-4, with D perhaps being TRBD1 or TRBD2 (6 bases each). The CDR3 has 23 residues. Germline V lookup: CDR1 SGHRS, CDR2 YFSETQ. In nucleotides, the CDR3 is TGCGCCGGCAGCTTGGTCCCATCGTTGTCAGCGCTTCGGGGGCCGTGGGCCAAAAACATTCAGTACTTC. Translating it yields CAGSLVPSLSALRGPWAKNIQYF.

This clonotype appeared many times. The chain joins TRBV5-1 to TRBJ2-3; the D gene is possibly TRBD2 (5 bases). Germline V gene sequence: CDR1 SGHRS, CDR2 YFSETQ. V lost 3 bases, J lost 4 bases, and 12 bases lay in between. The CDR3 has 14 amino acids. CDR3 in DNA: TGCGCCAGCAGCTCAGAAAAACTAGCAGATACGCAGTATTTT. It translates to CASSSEKLADTQYF.

This clonotype was seen more than once but under ten times. V and J are TRBV7-9 and TRBJ2-5; D perhaps matches TRBD1 (6 bases). Germline values: CDR1 SEHNR, CDR2 FQNEAQ (reference sequence). Trimming cost V 5 bases and J 4 bases, with 20 bases left between them. This CDR3 is 16 amino acids long. CDR3 coding DNA: TGTGCCAGCAGCCACTCCAGGGGAGAAGCAGGAGAGACCCAGTACTTC. This translates into CASSHSRGEAGETQYF. Variable domain in full (rest from reference TRBV7-9 and TRBJ2-5): DTGVSQNPRHKITKRGQNVTFRCDPISEHNRLYWYRQTLGQGPEFLTYFQNEAQLEKSRLLSDRFSAERPKGSFSTLEIQRTEQGDSAMYLCASSHSRGEAGETQYFGPGTRLLVL.

On this clonotype: One end of the junction is discordant with germline, which a read error may explain. This chain joins TRBV9 and TRBJ1-2; D is unclear. CDR3 length: 13 amino acids. The germline CDR1 and CDR2 sequences are SGDLS and YYNGEE. CDR3 sequence (DNA): TGTGCCAGCAGTGTAGCGACAAACTATGGCTACACCTTC. It is translated as CASSVATNYGYTF. Using reference TRBV9 and TRBJ1-2 for the parts outside the CDR3, the full variable domain is DSGVTQTPKHLITATGQRVTLRCSPRSGDLSVYWYQQSLDQGLQFLIQYYNGEERAKGNILERFSAQQFPDLHSELNLSSLELGDSALYFCASSVATNYGYTFGSGTRLTVV.

This clonotype was seen at least ten times. V and J are TRBV7-9 and TRBJ1-1; possibly TRBD1 for D (6 bases). The V and J ends lost 1 base and 1 base respectively, with 10 bases between them. The CDR3 consists of 15 residues. Germline loops: CDR1 SEHNR, CDR2 FQNEAQ (reference sequence). DNA for the CDR3: TGTGCCAGCAGCTTAGAGGGACACCAGAACACTGAAGCTTTCTTT. This gives the protein CASSLEGHQNTEAFF.

This clonotype was detected ten times or more. V usage is TRBV14 and J usage is TRBJ2-7; D is unresolved. The germline V gene has CDR1 SGHDN and CDR2 FVKESK. V was cut by 2 bases and J by 4 bases, with 0 bases left in between. The CDR3 has 10 amino acids. For the CDR3, the DNA is TGTGCCAGCAGCCAATACGAGCAGTACGTC. Residues: CASSQYEQYV.

This clonotype was detected ten times or more. The chain recombines TRBV20-1 with TRBJ1-5; 7 bases are shared with TRBD1. Trimming took 6 bases from V and 5 from J; bases not matched to a gene: 10. The CDR3 is 14 amino acids. The germline V gene has CDR1 DFQATT and CDR2 SNEGSKA (reference sequence). This chain's CDR3 is CSATRQGGDQPQHF. CDR3 DNA: TGCAGTGCGACCCGACAGGGCGGAGATCAGCCCCAGCATTTT.

This clonotype has a count of ten or more. The rearrangement links TRBV5-6 to TRBJ2-1; 7 bases are shared with TRBD2. The trim removed 0 bases at V and 10 bases at J, leaving 4 bases unmatched. The CDR3 is 13 amino acids. In germline, CDR1 is SGHDT, CDR2 YYEEEE. The CDR3 region is CASSLEEGLEQFF. The CDR3 DNA sequence: TGTGCCAGCAGCTTGGAAGAGGGACTAGAGCAGTTCTTC.